This paragraph covers one T cell receptor beta chain sequence. Its antigen is unknown. The sample is drawn from a study of T cell repertoires in cytomegalovirus infection. Broader study findings: Clonotype analysis showed dominance of the ex vivo response by HLA-C-restricted CMV-specific TCR beta clonotypes.

From the reads, TCRdb called clonotypes with MiXCR, one entry per CDR3 protein. Found here are about 900,000 distinct CDR3 sequences, under 40% of them singletons; the top ten hold around an eighth. Trimming removed 5 bases from V and 2 bases from J, with 18 bases in between. In germline, CDR1 is LNHDA, CDR2 SQIVND (reference sequence). The CDR3 has 16 residues. V is TRBV19 and J is TRBJ1-1; TRBD1 is a possible D gene (5 bases). The TCR sequence derives from a human donor in good health (CMV status not recorded). Some clones in this sample may be carry-over from other donors' samples. The sample was cultured CD8+ T cells from PBMCs, taken from culture after CMV antigen stimulation. The CDR3 nucleotides are TGTGCCAGTAGTCCCCGGGCAGCGGGGCTTAACACTGAAGCTTTCTTT. It codes for CASSPRAAGLNTEAFF.